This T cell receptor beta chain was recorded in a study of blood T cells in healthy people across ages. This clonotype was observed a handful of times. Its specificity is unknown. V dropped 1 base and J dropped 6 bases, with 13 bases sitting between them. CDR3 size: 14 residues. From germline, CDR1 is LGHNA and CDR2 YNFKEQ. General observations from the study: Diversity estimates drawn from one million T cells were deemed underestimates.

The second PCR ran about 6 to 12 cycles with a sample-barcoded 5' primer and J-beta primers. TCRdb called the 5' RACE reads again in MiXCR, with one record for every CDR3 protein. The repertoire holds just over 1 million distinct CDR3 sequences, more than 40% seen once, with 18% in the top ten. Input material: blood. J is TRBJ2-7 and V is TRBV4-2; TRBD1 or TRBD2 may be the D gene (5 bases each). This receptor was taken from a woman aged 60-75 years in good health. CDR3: CASSQGLGTLEQYF. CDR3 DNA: TGTGCCAGCAGCCAAGGGCTCGGGACCCTCGAGCAGTACTTC.